Following are 30 T cell receptor beta chains from one sample sequenced in a study of T cells in Graves' hyperthyroidism and ophthalmopathy (dated by TCRdb to between 2019 and 2020). The library was produced with multiplex PCR. This sample was sequenced with an Illumina HiSeq 2000. The TCR beta CDR3 regions were amplified from the RNA transcripts. The first round of RT-PCR for the TCR CDR3 was performed with the HTBI primer set and the Qiagen OneStep RT-PCR kit. TCRdb reworked the public reads: Q25 trimming with fastp, MiXCR clone assembly, productive beta chains retained. Identical CDR3 protein sequences are pooled into one entry, listed with their most common genes and DNA. The sample table records 500,000 to 650,000 distinct CDR3 sequences; around 13% of these occur just once. The top ten clonotypes cover roughly 14% of the sample. Material for sequencing was blood. The receptors here all came from a woman aged 40 to 50 with Graves' hyperthyroidism.

This clonotype was seen more than once but under ten times. The V call is TRBV19, the J call TRBJ1-1; no definite D call. V dropped 3 bases and J dropped 3 bases, with 8 bases sitting between them. Germline CDR1 reads LNHDA; CDR2 reads SQIVND (reference sequence). The CDR3 has 13 residues. CDR3 in amino acids: CASSIGLYTEAFF. CDR3 DNA sequence: TGTGCCAGTAGTATCGGCCTCTACACTGAAGCTTTCTTT.

There are many counts of this clonotype. The rearrangement uses TRBV2 and TRBJ2-1, with D hard to call. V lost 2 bases to trimming and J lost 0 bases, with 17 bases between them. Germline assignment: CDR1 SNHLY and CDR2 FYNNEI. The CDR3 spans 18 residues. CDR3 protein: CASSEWGTLINSYNEQFF. The CDR3 DNA reads as TGTGCCAGCAGTGAATGGGGAACCCTTATAAACTCCTACAATGAGCAGTTCTTC.

This clonotype showed up just a few times. V gene TRBV5-6 combines with J gene TRBJ2-7; 7 nucleotides align to TRBD1. This CDR3 spans 16 amino acids. After removal of 4 bases from V and 4 bases from J, the junction contained 14 bases not matched to a gene. CDR1 and CDR2 (germline): SGHDT, YYEEEE. The CDR3 bases are TGTGCCAGCAGCAGACTAAGTGAAGGGGGCAGGTACGAGCAGTACTTC. Translated, it gives CASSRLSEGGRYEQYF.

In its sample, this clonotype was seen once. A read error is possible here, since a much larger clone lies one base away. The chain uses TRBV7-2 and TRBJ2-2; 9 positions match TRBD1. CDR1 is SGHTA, CDR2 FQGNSA, per germline. This CDR3 has 15 amino acids. CDR3 DNA sequence: TGTGCCAGCACCCGGACAGGGGACCCCACCGGGAAGCTGTTTTTT. Translating gives CASTRTGDPTGKLFF.

This clonotype was counted only a few times. The chain employs TRBV6-1 and TRBJ2-3; no reliable D call. The CDR3 covers 13 residues. The V end lost 1 base, the J end lost 6 bases, and 8 bases lay between the germline ends. From germline, CDR1 is MNHNS and CDR2 SASEGT. The CDR3 sequence: CASSEVRQDTQYF. The CDR3 DNA reads TGTGCCAGCAGTGAAGTAAGGCAGGATACGCAGTATTTT.

The chain combines TRBV7-2 with TRBJ2-3, with 9 bases aligning to TRBD1. Germline lookup yields CDR1 SGHTA and CDR2 FQGNSA. The CDR3 runs 19 residues. V trimming: 2 bases; J trimming: 4 bases; junction bases outside the gene matches: 16. CDR3 DNA sequence: TGTGCCAGCAGCTTATCGGGAACAGGGGGCCTCCCAGGCGCAGATACGCAGTATTTT. It translates to CASSLSGTGGLPGADTQYF.

Only a few counts were recorded for this clonotype. The chain uses TRBV5-1 and TRBJ2-1; 9 bases align to TRBD2. Losses at the gene ends were 0 bases for V and 7 bases for J; bases not matched to a gene: 8. The CDR3 consists of 16 residues. Germline values: CDR1 SGHRS, CDR2 YFSETQ. CDR3 residues: CASSLAAGGRTNEQFF. CDR3 DNA sequence: TGCGCCAGCAGCTTGGCAGCGGGGGGCAGGACAAATGAGCAGTTCTTC. The complete variable domain, with remaining parts taken from reference TRBV5-1 and TRBJ2-1, reads KAGVTQTPRYLIKTRGQQVTLSCSPISGHRSVSWYQQTPGQGLQFLFEYFSETQRNKGNFPGRFSGRQFSNSRSEMNVSTLELGDSALYLCASSLAAGGRTNEQFFGPGTRLTVL.

This clonotype was seen more than once but under ten times. The chain couples TRBV10-3 to TRBJ2-5; D call uncertain. Germline CDR1 and CDR2: ENHRY and SYGVKD. The CDR3 is 12 amino acids. Trimming took 8 bases from V and 3 from J, leaving 10 bases between them. In nucleotides, the CDR3 is TGTGCCATCGGGCCAGCAAAAGAGACCCAGTACTTC. It codes for CAIGPAKETQYF.

This clonotype was seen ten or more times. This chain connects TRBV5-8 to TRBJ1-1; D call uncertain. The V end was cut by 4 bases, the J end by 2 bases, with 18 bases between. In germline, CDR1 is SGHTS, CDR2 YDEGEE. The CDR3 length is 16 residues. CDR3 protein: CASSPGRELLNTEAFF. The CDR3 DNA sequence: TGTGCCAGCAGCCCCGGAAGGGAGTTGCTAAACACTGAAGCTTTCTTT.

This clonotype was picked up many times. The chain employs TRBV7-9 and TRBJ2-7; possibly TRBD1 for D (6 bases). This CDR3 region has 15 residues. Germline assignment: CDR1 SEHNR and CDR2 FQNEAQ (reference sequence). Trimming stripped 5 bases from V and 2 bases from J, with 16 bases between. The CDR3 DNA follows: TGTGCCAGCAGCCACCTCAGGACAGACCCCTACGAGCAGTACTTC. It encodes CASSHLRTDPYEQYF.

This clonotype has ten or more counts. V usage is TRBV7-9 and J usage is TRBJ2-1, with 12 nucleotides matching TRBD2. The CDR3 runs 18 residues. V lost 1 base, J lost 0 bases, and 4 bases stayed unmatched. The germline CDR1 and CDR2 sequences are SEHNR and FQNEAQ (reference sequence). The CDR3 DNA sequence: TGTGCCAGCAGCTTAGGACTAGCGGGAGATAGCTCCTACAATGAGCAGTTCTTC. It is translated as CASSLGLAGDSSYNEQFF.

The V and J genes are TRBV12-3 or TRBV12-4 and TRBJ1-6; no clear D gene. Between the trimmed V and J ends, which lost 6 bases and 4 bases, there was a span of 13 bases. There are 15 residues in the CDR3. This CDR3 reads CASSPGRTYNSPLHF. The CDR3 coding sequence is TGTGCCAGCAGCCCCGGACGGACTTATAATTCACCCCTCCACTTT.

This clonotype was seen many times. This chain connects TRBV7-2 to TRBJ2-6; 10 bases agree with TRBD2. The trim removed 1 base at V and 4 bases at J, leaving 7 bases unmatched. This CDR3 has 18 residues. Germline V gene lookup returns CDR1 SGHTA and CDR2 FQGNSA. The CDR3 sequence is CASSLVVLAGTGANVLTF. In DNA, the CDR3 is TGTGCCAGCAGCTTAGTAGTACTAGCGGGAACCGGGGCCAACGTCCTGACTTTC.

Turning to this clonotype: With a much larger clone just one base away, this may be a read error. The genes are TRBV20-1 and TRBJ2-7; D is unresolved. Germline V gene lookup returns CDR1 DFQATT and CDR2 SNEGSKA (reference sequence). Trimming removed 4 bases from V and 2 bases from J, with 9 bases in between. This CDR3 spans 12 amino acids. The CDR3 DNA reads TGCAGTGCTATAGTTGGAACCTACGAGCAGTACTTC. Translated, it gives CSAIVGTYEQYF.

A single count supports this clonotype. A read error may be the cause here, since a much bigger clone is one base away. The chain joins TRBV24-1 to TRBJ2-5; 8 nucleotides agree with TRBD2. The CDR3 loop spans 13 amino acids. Germline V gives CDR1 KGHDR, CDR2 SFDVKD. V shed 4 bases and J 13 bases; nucleotides not matched to a gene: 10. The CDR3 DNA reads TGTGCCACCAGTGAATCACGGGAGGGGACACGGTACTTC. Amino acid sequence: CATSESREGTRYF.

This clonotype occurred a few times. This chain uses TRBV12-3 or TRBV12-4 with TRBJ1-2; TRBD1 matches 9 bases. The length of the CDR3 is 15 residues. Losses at the gene ends were 6 bases for V and 5 bases for J; bases not matched to a gene: 10. In nucleotides, the CDR3 is TGTGCCAGCAGCTCTCCGGGACAGGGAACGTATGGCTACACCTTC. As protein: CASSSPGQGTYGYTF.

This clonotype showed up many times. The V gene is TRBV7-9, the J gene TRBJ2-7, with TRBD2 identical over 8 bases. The length of the CDR3 is 15 residues. With V trimmed by 5 bases and J by 7 bases, 13 bases remained unmatched. Per germline, CDR1 SEHNR and CDR2 FQNEAQ (reference sequence). CDR3 in DNA: TGTGCCAGCAGCCCGGGACTAGTTGGGACCTGGGAGCAGTACTTC. Translating gives CASSPGLVGTWEQYF.

There are many counts of this clonotype. The V and J genes are TRBV28 and TRBJ2-7; D not resolved. With 7 bases removed from V and 3 bases from J, the gap between germline ends came to 16 bases. CDR1 and CDR2 (germline): MDHEN, SYDVKM. The CDR3 has 14 residues. The CDR3 spells CASTGQPGGYEQYF. The CDR3 DNA follows: TGTGCCAGCACGGGTCAACCCGGTGGCTACGAGCAGTACTTC.

J is TRBJ1-1 and V is TRBV28; 7 bases fit TRBD1. Germline CDR1 MDHEN, CDR2 SYDVKM. The CDR3 contains 13 residues. With V trimmed by 3 bases and J by 10 bases, 8 bases remained unmatched. CDR3 in DNA: TGTGCCAGCAGTTTTAGGGGGCAGGGCCCAGCTTTCTTT. It specifies CASSFRGQGPAFF.

Many counts were recorded for this clonotype. This rearrangement joins TRBV2 to TRBJ1-5; a possible D gene is TRBD1 (5 bases). V gave up 2 bases and J gave up 4 bases, with 12 bases separating them. Germline CDR1 SNHLY, CDR2 FYNNEI. The CDR3 covers 15 residues. CDR3 in DNA: TGTGCCAGCAGTGAAAGGAGGTCAGGGAATCAGCCCCAGCATTTT. Amino acid sequence: CASSERRSGNQPQHF.

Of note for this clonotype: It may be a read error: a sequence one base away is much more abundant. The chain joins TRBV5-1 to TRBJ2-5, with D possibly TRBD1 on 5 matching bases. CDR1 is SGHRS, CDR2 YFSETQ, per germline. This CDR3 region has 16 residues. V shed 0 bases and J shed 3 bases, with 15 bases lying between them. The CDR3 region is CASSLGDTVGEETQYF. The DNA for the CDR3 is TGCGCCAGCAGCTTGGGAGATACAGTAGGGGAAGAGACCCAGTACTTC.

This clonotype was seen many times. The chain carries TRBV6-1 and TRBJ2-1, with D unclear. CDR1 and CDR2 (germline): MNHNS, SASEGT. This CDR3 is built from 15 residues. Between the trimmed V and J ends, which lost 6 bases and 8 bases, there was a span of 20 bases. The CDR3 sequence is CASRANEGMDDEQFF. The CDR3 region has the DNA TGTGCCAGCAGGGCGAACGAAGGAATGGACGATGAGCAGTTCTTC.

This clonotype has only a few counts. This chain joins TRBV3-1 and TRBJ2-7; 11 nucleotides agree with TRBD2. V lost 2 bases, J lost 4 bases, and 4 bases stayed unmatched. Germline V gene lookup returns CDR1 LGHDT and CDR2 YNNKEL (reference sequence). This CDR3 is built from 15 residues. The CDR3 DNA reads as TGTGCCAGCAGCCAAACTAGCGGGAGAAGTTACGAGCAGTACTTC. Translated: CASSQTSGRSYEQYF.

The V gene is TRBV6-1, the J gene TRBJ2-2; TRBD1 aligns across 8 bases. This CDR3 is built from 16 residues. V gave up 5 bases and J gave up 6 bases; unmatched junction bases: 11. CDR1 is MNHNS, CDR2 SASEGT, per germline. The CDR3 sequence: CASSPRRGLWSGELFF. In DNA, the CDR3 is TGTGCCAGCAGTCCCCGCAGGGGGCTTTGGTCCGGGGAGCTGTTTTTT.

A word on this clonotype: A much larger clone lies one base from this, so it may be a read error. This chain connects TRBV11-2 to TRBJ2-5, with D perhaps matching TRBD1 (5 bases). This CDR3 comprises 15 residues. Germline-derived CDR1 and CDR2 are SGHAT and FQNNGV. CDR3 sequence reads: CASRPAAAGPETQCF. CDR3 sequence (DNA): TGTGCCAGCAGACCCGCGGCGGCAGGGCCGGAGACCCAGTGCTTC.

This clonotype has more than one count but fewer than ten. V gene TRBV6-1 combines with J gene TRBJ2-2, with D unclear. Per the germline V gene, CDR1 is MNHNS and CDR2 is SASEGT. The CDR3 consists of 13 residues. With 6 bases removed from V and 8 bases from J, the gap between germline ends came to 13 bases. For the CDR3, the DNA is TGTGCCAGCAGGCCTCTGGGGTCTGGGGAGCTGTTTTTT. Translated, it gives CASRPLGSGELFF.

The table lists this clonotype with many counts. The chain combines TRBV27 with TRBJ2-2; D is ambiguous. Germline V CDR1 and CDR2: MNHEY, SMNVEV (reference sequence). Trimming removed 5 bases at V and 6 bases at J, with 10 bases between. The CDR3 sequence is 13 residues long. Here the CDR3 DNA reads TGTGCCAGCAGTCAGCTAGTATCCGGGGAGCTGTTTTTT. Translated: CASSQLVSGELFF.

This clonotype was detected ten times or more. Here the CDR3 reads CASSGGQSYSGNTIYF. CDR3 DNA: TGTGCCAGCAGCGGTGGACAGAGCTACTCTGGAAACACCATATATTTT. The genes are TRBV9 and TRBJ1-3, with D possibly matching TRBD1 (6 bases). The germline V gene has CDR1 SGDLS and CDR2 YYNGEE. The CDR3 is made up of 16 amino acids. Trimming took off 3 bases at V and 0 bases at J, with 13 bases between the two ends.

This clonotype was counted many times. This chain joins TRBV20-1 and TRBJ1-1, with D maybe TRBD1 (5 bases). This CDR3 spans 14 amino acids. The ends were cut back, 3 bases at V and 1 base at J, with 12 bases in the middle. Per the germline V gene, CDR1 is DFQATT and CDR2 is SNEGSKA (reference sequence). In nucleotides, the CDR3 is TGCAGTGCTAGGCGGTCAGGGAAGAACACTGAAGCTTTCTTT. Its translation is CSARRSGKNTEAFF.

This clonotype has more than one count but fewer than ten. This sequence joins TRBV5-1 and TRBJ2-7; 8 nucleotides align to TRBD2. There are 16 residues in the CDR3. V trimming: 4 bases; J trimming: 1 base; junction bases outside the gene matches: 10. CDR1 SGHRS and CDR2 YFSETQ come from the germline V gene. This chain's CDR3 is CASSIDAASGSYEQYF. The CDR3 DNA follows: TGCGCCAGCAGCATCGACGCTGCTAGCGGGTCCTACGAGCAGTACTTC.